This T cell receptor (beta chain) was identified during a study of OX40 agonist ivuxolimab in advanced cancers. Regarding the study in general: The costimulatory receptor OX40 (CD134) was targeted by ivuxolimab, a fully human IgG2 agonistic monoclonal antibody. Intravenous ivuxolimab was administered to patients every 2 weeks at six dose levels: 0.01, 0.1, 0.3, 1.5, 3 and 10 mg/kg. Among the 52 dose-escalation patients, some 20 had hepatocellular carcinoma, some 15 melanoma, 9 renal cell carcinoma and 9 head and neck cancer. The dose-escalation cohort was around 83% male with a mean age of approximately 59 years, ranging from roughly 23 to 90. Prior anti-PD-1, anti-PD-L1 or anti-CTLA-4 therapy was permitted, and 35% to 40% of dose-escalation patients had received checkpoint inhibitors. Three dose-escalation patients achieved partial responses, one with hepatocellular carcinoma and two with cutaneous melanoma. Peripheral TCRbeta sequencing was intended to test whether TCR sequence diversity was altered and clonal T-cell expansion was caused by ivuxolimab. The monotherapy dose-escalation portion (N = 52 patients) of the phase I ivuxolimab trial is reported in the paper.

Genomic DNA was isolated from the sorted cells so that the TCRbeta CDR3 region could be sequenced. TCRbeta CDR3 regions were sequenced using the immunoSEQ Assay. What TCRdb holds here is the immuneACCESS table cut down to in-frame rearrangements. Part of the clones is not present; checked against another copy, under half of the missing clones reflect an unresolved V gene, and the others are unexplained. The sample includes approximately 58,000 clones, with 80% to 90% observed a single time. Jointly, the top ten make up over 0.7% of the sample. The trial excluded patients who had a history of autoimmune disease or who were on systemic immunosuppression. Peripheral blood for TCR sequencing was collected from all dose cohorts at baseline, on cycle 4 day 1, and on cycle 7 day 1. Samples came from an open-label, multicenter, first-in-human phase I dose-escalation trial of ivuxolimab. The trial enrolled adults with locally advanced or metastatic head and neck squamous cell, hepatocellular, melanoma or renal cell carcinoma. Before TCR sequencing, CD4+ T cells and CD8+ T cells from peripheral blood were sorted into separate populations.

The junction carries 8 bases between V and J, which are trimmed by 2 bases and 9 bases respectively. According to the germline V gene (reference sequence), CDR1 reads DFQATT and CDR2 reads SNEGSKA. Inclusive of the bounding cysteine and phenylalanine, the CDR3 is 11 residues long. The kept DNA is CDR3 alone, 33 bases in frame from the first base. This clone was seen just once. The antigen it recognizes is unknown. Base qualities were left out, and no much larger clone turns up one base away. Study-wide findings and limitations: At doses of 0.1 to 3.0 mg/kg, clonal expansion of both CD4+ and CD8+ T cells in blood was seen between baseline and week 6. Low levels of normalized T-cell clonal expansion were also seen in some nonresponding patients. In the 0.1-3.0 mg/kg groups, partial responders had among the lowest normalized peripheral clonal expansion, particularly in CD8+ T cells. The antigen specificity of the peripheral T cells that underwent clonal expansion was not determined. After ivuxolimab, more expanded clones were found on average in CD8+ T cells than in CD4+ T cells.

The rearrangement joined TRBV20-1 to TRBJ2-1, with the D gene not confidently named. Sequencing used CD4+ or CD8+ T cells sorted from blood, obtained in a trial of the OX40 agonist ivuxolimab. This sequence originates from an adult with an advanced solid tumor such as melanoma, head and neck, liver or kidney cancer. This receptor has the CDR3 CSARQTVEQFF. At the DNA level, the sequence is TGCAGTGCTAGACAAACGGTTGAGCAGTTCTTC.